This T cell receptor beta chain was captured in a study of T-cell reconstitution after alpha-beta-depleted transplantation in children. Findings and limits, study-wide: One year post-transplant, T-cell counts and diversity were largely derived from T cells produced anew.

A note on this clonotype: Its antigen is undetermined.

CDR3 length equals 15 residues. Germline CDR1 and CDR2: MNHEY and SVGEGT. Between the trimmed V and J ends, which lost 5 bases and 7 bases, there was a span of 19 bases. The TCRbeta library incorporated unique molecular identifiers. TCRdb independently ran MiXCR on the PCR reads; one entry per CDR3 protein. The sample contains about 510,000 distinct CDR3 sequences, around 10% of which appear only once. The sample was PBMCs, mostly from graft donor cells, taken 180 days after TCRalphabeta/CD19-depleted stem cell transplant. The chain couples TRBV6-2 or TRBV6-3 to TRBJ2-3, with D perhaps TRBD1 or TRBD2 (5 bases each). This receptor was taken from a female patient aged 2-9 years who had a stem cell transplant for aplastic anemia, so the T cells may come from the graft donor. CDR3 protein: CASSRYGTSIHTQYF. CDR3 DNA sequence: TGTGCCAGCAGTCGGTACGGGACGAGTATCCATACGCAGTATTTT.